The 12 T cell receptor beta chains below were found in one sample sequenced in a study of blood T cell repertoires in COVID-19. Profiling relied on immunoSEQ multiplex PCR, and the TCRdb table lists in-frame clones only, not all of them. The data hold 150,000 to 250,000 clones, with 87% observed a single time. The sequenced sample consisted of PBMCs or T cells enriched from blood (not recorded which). The source is a woman aged 25 to 39 who had recovered from COVID-19.

This clone was picked up one time. The same CDR3 is also encoded by other DNA sequences in this sample. The chain couples TRBV7-9 to TRBJ1-2; D gene unclear. Germline assignment: CDR1 SEHNR and CDR2 FQNEAQ (reference sequence). There are 13 residues in the CDR3. The V and J ends lost 1 base and 4 bases respectively, with 7 bases between them. The CDR3 region is CASSLGSSYGYTF. The CDR3 bases are TGTGCCAGCAGCTTAGGTTCGTCCTATGGCTACACCTTC.

The chain recombines TRBV18 with TRBJ1-2; maybe TRBD1 (6 bases). The V end lost 3 bases, the J end lost 4 bases, and 15 bases lay between the germline ends. This CDR3 is built from 15 residues. Germline lookup yields CDR1 KGHSH and CDR2 LQKENI. Written as DNA, the CDR3 is TGTGCCAGCTCACCCGCGAGCAGGGGCGGCTATGGCTACACCTTC. Residues: CASSPASRGGYGYTF.

This clone showed up many times. The chain carries TRBV19 and TRBJ1-5; TRBD1 matches 8 bases. CDR1 LNHDA and CDR2 SQIVND come from the germline V gene (reference sequence). The ends lost 7 bases at V and 0 bases at J; junction bases unmatched: 5. The CDR3 extends over 15 amino acids. This CDR3 is CASNYQGASNQPQHF. The CDR3 coding sequence is TGTGCCAGTAATTATCAGGGGGCTAGCAATCAGCCCCAGCATTTT.

This chain uses TRBV5-6 with TRBJ1-6; D is perhaps TRBD1 (5 bases). V dropped 2 bases and J dropped 3 bases, with 9 bases sitting between them. Germline V gene data show CDR1 as SGHDT and CDR2 as YYEEEE. The CDR3 is 15 residues long. The CDR3 nucleotides read TGTGCCAGCAGCTTTGAGACAGACTATAATTCACCCCTCCACTTT. It translates to CASSFETDYNSPLHF.

The rearrangement uses TRBV19 and TRBJ2-7; D may be TRBD2 (5 bases). There are 14 residues in the CDR3. V lost 6 bases, J lost 5 bases, and 17 bases lay in between. Germline CDR1 reads LNHDA; CDR2 reads SQIVND (reference sequence). The CDR3 spells CASRGTGLRDEQYF. The CDR3 nucleotides read TGTGCCAGTAGAGGAACGGGGTTACGGGACGAGCAGTACTTC.

The CDR3 bases are TGCGCCAGCAGCTTAACAGGGGGTGGGACTGAAGCTTTCTTT. Encoded protein: CASSLTGGGTEAFF. This chain links TRBV5-1 with TRBJ1-1; 8 bases map to TRBD1. The germline V gene has CDR1 SGHRS and CDR2 YFSETQ. Germline trimming cut 2 bases from V and 5 bases from J; bases unmatched to any gene: 5. The CDR3 consists of 14 residues.

The chain uses TRBV5-1 and TRBJ2-3; TRBD2 matches at 12 bases. CDR1 and CDR2 from the germline V gene are SGHRS and YFSETQ. This CDR3 spans 16 amino acids. Trimming cost V 1 base and J 6 bases; bases outside gene matches: 6. CDR3 region: CASSLRLAGAWDTQYF. The CDR3 DNA is TGCGCCAGCAGCTTGAGACTAGCGGGGGCCTGGGATACGCAGTATTTT.

This sequence joins TRBV19 and TRBJ1-5; 11 bases fit TRBD1. This CDR3 region has 14 residues. The V and J ends lost 8 bases and 2 bases, in that order; junction bases with no gene match: 2. Germline values: CDR1 LNHDA, CDR2 SQIVND (reference sequence). Here the CDR3 DNA reads TGTGCCAGTTTGGGACAGGGGGGCAATCAGCCCCAGCATTTT. Translation: CASLGQGGNQPQHF.

This clone was detected a few times. V is TRBV20-1 and J is TRBJ1-2; 9 bases match TRBD1. The CDR3 contains 14 residues. The V gene's germline CDR1 is DFQATT and CDR2 SNEGSKA (reference sequence). The trim removed 3 bases at V and 7 bases at J, leaving 9 bases unmatched. CDR3 loop: CSASPGQGGSGYTF. The CDR3 DNA sequence: TGCAGTGCTAGTCCGGGACAGGGAGGTTCTGGCTACACCTTC.

The sample holds one count of this clone. The V and J genes are TRBV14 and TRBJ2-4, with D possibly matching TRBD2 (5 bases). Germline V gene data show CDR1 as SGHDN and CDR2 as FVKESK. Trimming took 2 bases from V and 6 from J, leaving 14 bases between them. This CDR3 is 15 amino acids long. The DNA of the CDR3 is TGTGCCAGCAGCCAACACCTCGGGAATTTAAACATTCAGTACTTC. Translation gives CASSQHLGNLNIQYF.

This clone showed up just once. This chain links TRBV9 with TRBJ1-1; the D is unclear. Germline lookup yields CDR1 SGDLS and CDR2 YYNGEE. CDR3 length: 14 residues. The V end was cut by 0 bases, the J end by 4 bases, with 10 bases between. CDR3 in amino acids: CASSVAPTGTEAFF. In DNA, the CDR3 is TGTGCCAGCAGCGTAGCCCCGACGGGCACTGAAGCTTTCTTT.

This rearrangement joins TRBV19 to TRBJ1-5, with 8 bases lining up with TRBD1. The CDR3 consists of 15 residues. Trimming cost V 0 bases and J 4 bases; bases outside gene matches: 2. Germline-derived CDR1 and CDR2 are LNHDA and SQIVND (reference sequence). CDR3: CASSIDRGRNQPQHF. Written as DNA, the CDR3 is TGTGCCAGTAGTATAGACAGGGGGCGGAATCAGCCCCAGCATTTT.